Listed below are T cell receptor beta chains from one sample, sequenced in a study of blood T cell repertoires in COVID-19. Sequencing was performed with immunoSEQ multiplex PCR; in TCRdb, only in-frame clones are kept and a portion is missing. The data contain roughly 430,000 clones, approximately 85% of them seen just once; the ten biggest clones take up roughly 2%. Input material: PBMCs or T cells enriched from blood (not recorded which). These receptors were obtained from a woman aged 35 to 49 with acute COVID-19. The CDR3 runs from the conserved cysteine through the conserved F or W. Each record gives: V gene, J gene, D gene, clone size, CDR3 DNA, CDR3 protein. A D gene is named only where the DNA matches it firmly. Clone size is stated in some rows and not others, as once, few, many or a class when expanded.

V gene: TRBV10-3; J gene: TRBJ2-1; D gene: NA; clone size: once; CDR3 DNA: TGTGCCATCAGTGAACCTGATCTCGCAGGGTACAATGAGCAGTTCTTC; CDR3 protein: CAISEPDLAGYNEQFF
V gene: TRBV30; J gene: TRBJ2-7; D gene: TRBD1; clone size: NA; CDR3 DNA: TGTGCCTGGAGTCCGTCGACAGGGCGCGAGCAGTACTTC; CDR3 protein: CAWSPSTGREQYF
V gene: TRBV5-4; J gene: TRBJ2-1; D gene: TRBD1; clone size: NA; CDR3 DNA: TGTGCCAGCAGCTCAAAGACAGGGAGCCACAATGAGCAGTTCTTC; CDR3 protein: CASSSKTGSHNEQFF
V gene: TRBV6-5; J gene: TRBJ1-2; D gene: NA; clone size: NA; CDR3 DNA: TGTGCCAGCAGTTGGGGCGGCTATGGCTACACCTTC; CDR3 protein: CASSWGGYGYTF
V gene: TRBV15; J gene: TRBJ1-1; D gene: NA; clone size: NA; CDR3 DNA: TGTGCCACCAGCAGAGAGGGCAGGGGGAACACTGAAGCTTTCTTT; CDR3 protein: CATSREGRGNTEAFF
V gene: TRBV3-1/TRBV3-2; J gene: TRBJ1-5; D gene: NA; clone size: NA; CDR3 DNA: TGTGCCAGCAGCCAAGCCCCAGGGCAGCCCCAGCATTTT; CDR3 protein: CASSQAPGQPQHF
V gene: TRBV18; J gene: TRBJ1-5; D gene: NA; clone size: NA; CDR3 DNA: TGTGCCAGCTCACCGGCGGGTTTAAATCAGCCCCAGCATTTT; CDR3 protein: CASSPAGLNQPQHF
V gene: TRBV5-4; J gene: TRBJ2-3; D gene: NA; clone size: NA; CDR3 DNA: TGTGCCAGCAGCTTGTATAGTAGCGGTGCGAGCACAGATACGCAGTATTTT; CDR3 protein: CASSLYSSGASTDTQYF
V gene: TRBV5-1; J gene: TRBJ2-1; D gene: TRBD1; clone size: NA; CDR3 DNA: TGCGCCAGCACCCCGGGACAGGGTAACAATGAGCAGTTCTTC; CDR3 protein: CASTPGQGNNEQFF
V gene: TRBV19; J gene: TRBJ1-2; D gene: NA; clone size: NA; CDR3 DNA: TGTGCCACCAATGGAGATGAGGATGATTTACGCTATGGCTACACCTTC; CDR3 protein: CATNGDEDDLRYGYTF
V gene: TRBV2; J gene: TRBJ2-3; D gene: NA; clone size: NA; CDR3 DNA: TGTGCCGCTGGGGCCCAACCCACTAGCACAGATACGCAGTATTTT; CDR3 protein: CAAGAQPTSTDTQYF
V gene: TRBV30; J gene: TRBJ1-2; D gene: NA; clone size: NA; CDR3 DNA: TGTGCCTGGAGTCTAAGTGGTACCCCCTTTAACTATGGCTACACCTTC; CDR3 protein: CAWSLSGTPFNYGYTF
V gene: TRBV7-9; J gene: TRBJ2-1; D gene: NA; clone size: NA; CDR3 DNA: TGTGCCAGCAGCTTAGGGGCCCCAGACAATGAGCAGTTCTTC; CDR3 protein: CASSLGAPDNEQFF
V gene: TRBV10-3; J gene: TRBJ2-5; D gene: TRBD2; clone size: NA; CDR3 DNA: TGTGCCATCAGAAGCGGGGGCGAAGAGACCCAGTACTTC; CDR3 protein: CAIRSGGEETQYF
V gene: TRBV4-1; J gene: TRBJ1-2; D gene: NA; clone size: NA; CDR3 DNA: TGCGCCAGCAGCCAAGATGGGGTGACAGTGCATGGCTACACCTTC; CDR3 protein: CASSQDGVTVHGYTF
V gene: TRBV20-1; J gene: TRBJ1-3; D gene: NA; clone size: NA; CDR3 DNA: TGCAGTGCTAGTGGCGCTTCCTTCTCTGGAAACACCATATATTTT; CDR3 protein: CSASGASFSGNTIYF
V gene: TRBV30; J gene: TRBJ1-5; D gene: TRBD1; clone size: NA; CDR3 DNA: TGTGCCTGGTCGGACAGGGGCAATCAGCCCCAGCATTTT; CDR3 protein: CAWSDRGNQPQHF
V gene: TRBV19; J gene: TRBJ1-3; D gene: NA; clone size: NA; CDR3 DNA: TGTGCCAGTAGTACCCGCTACACGGCCGGGGCTGGAAACACCATATATTTT; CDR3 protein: CASSTRYTAGAGNTIYF
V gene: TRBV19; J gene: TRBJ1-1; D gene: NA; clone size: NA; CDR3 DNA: TGTGCCAGTAGTATAGCCCCCGCCAGAGAAGCTTTCTTT; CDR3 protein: CASSIAPAREAFF
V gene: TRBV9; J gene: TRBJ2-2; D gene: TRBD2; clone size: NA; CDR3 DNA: TGTGCCAGCAGCGCCGCTAGAAAGACTAGCGCGGGCACCGGGGAGCTGTTTTTT; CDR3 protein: CASSAARKTSAGTGELFF
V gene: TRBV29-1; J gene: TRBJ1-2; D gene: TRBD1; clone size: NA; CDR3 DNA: TGCAGCGTTGAAGACTCCCGGGACAGGGGGTATGGCTACACCTTC; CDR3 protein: CSVEDSRDRGYGYTF
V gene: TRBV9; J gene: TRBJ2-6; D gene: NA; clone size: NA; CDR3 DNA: TGTGCCAGCAGCGTAGCCGGTGTCAGGGGTTGGTCTGGGGCCAACGTCCTGACTTTC; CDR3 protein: CASSVAGVRGWSGANVLTF
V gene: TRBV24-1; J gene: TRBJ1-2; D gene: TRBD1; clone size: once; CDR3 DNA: TGTGCCACCAGTGGGACAGGGGATAACTATGGCTACACCTTC; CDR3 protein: CATSGTGDNYGYTF
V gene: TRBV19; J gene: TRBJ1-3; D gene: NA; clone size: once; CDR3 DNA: TGTGCCAGTAGTATTTCATCCGGAAACACCATATATTTT; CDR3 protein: CASSISSGNTIYF
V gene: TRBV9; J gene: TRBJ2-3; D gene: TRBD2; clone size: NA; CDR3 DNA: TGTGCCAGCAGCGTATTGGGACTAGCGGGGGCCGTCACAGATACGCAGTATTTT; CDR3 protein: CASSVLGLAGAVTDTQYF
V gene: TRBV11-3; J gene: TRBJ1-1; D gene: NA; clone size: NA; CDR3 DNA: TGTGCCAGCAGCCAAACAGGGATCACTGAAGCTTTCTTT; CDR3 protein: CASSQTGITEAFF
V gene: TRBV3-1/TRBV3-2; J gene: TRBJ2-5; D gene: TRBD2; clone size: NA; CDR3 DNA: TGTGCCAGCAGCCTCCGGGGTAGCGGGGATCGAGAGACCCAGTACTTC; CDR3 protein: CASSLRGSGDRETQYF
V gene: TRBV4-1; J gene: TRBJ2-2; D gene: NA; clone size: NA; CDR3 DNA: TGCGCCAGCAGCCAAGTCGGAGTCACCGGGGAGCTGTTTTTT; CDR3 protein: CASSQVGVTGELFF
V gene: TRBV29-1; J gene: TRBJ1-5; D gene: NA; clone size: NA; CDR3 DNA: TGCAGCGTTGAATGGGGGGGCGCGTATCAGCCCCAGCATTTT; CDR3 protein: CSVEWGGAYQPQHF
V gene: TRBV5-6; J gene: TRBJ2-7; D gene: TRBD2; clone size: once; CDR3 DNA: TGTGCCAGCAGCTTCTCTAGCGGGGGGCTAAGCGAGCAGTACTTC; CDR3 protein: CASSFSSGGLSEQYF
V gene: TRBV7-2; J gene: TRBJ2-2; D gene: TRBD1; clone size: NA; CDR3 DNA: TGTGCCAGCAGCTTAGGATGGGGACAGGGGGCGAGGGGGGAGCTGTTTTTT; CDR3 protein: CASSLGWGQGARGELFF
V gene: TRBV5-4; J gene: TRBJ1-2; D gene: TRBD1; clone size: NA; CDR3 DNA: TGTGCCAGCAGCCTTCCCTGGGACAGGGGAAGGAATGGCTACACCTTC; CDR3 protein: CASSLPWDRGRNGYTF
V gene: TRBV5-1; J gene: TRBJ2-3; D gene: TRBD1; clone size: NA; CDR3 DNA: TGCGCCAGCAGCTTGAACAGGGGGATAGATACGCAGTATTTT; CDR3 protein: CASSLNRGIDTQYF
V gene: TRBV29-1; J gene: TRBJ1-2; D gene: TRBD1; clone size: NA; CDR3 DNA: TGCACCGCCGGGACAGGGACCCTCTACACCTTC; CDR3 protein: CTAGTGTLYTF
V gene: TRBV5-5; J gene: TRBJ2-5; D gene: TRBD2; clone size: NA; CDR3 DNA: TGTGCCAGCAGTCTTAGCGGGGGGGCGGAGACCCAGTACTTC; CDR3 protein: CASSLSGGAETQYF
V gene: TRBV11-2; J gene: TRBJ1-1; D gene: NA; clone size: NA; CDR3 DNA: TGTGCCAGCAGCCCCGTCCGTGGACAGCCGAACACTGAAGCTTTCTTT; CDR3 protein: CASSPVRGQPNTEAFF
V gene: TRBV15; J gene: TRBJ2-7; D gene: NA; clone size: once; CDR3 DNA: TGTGCCACCAGCAGAGAGTATTCCTACGAGCAGTACTTC; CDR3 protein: CATSREYSYEQYF
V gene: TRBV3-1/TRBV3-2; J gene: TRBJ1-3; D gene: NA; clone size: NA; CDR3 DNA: TGTGCCAGCAGCCAAGACAGGGTGATTGGAAACACCATATATTTT; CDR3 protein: CASSQDRVIGNTIYF
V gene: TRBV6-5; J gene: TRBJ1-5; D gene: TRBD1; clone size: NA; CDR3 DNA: TGTGCCAGCAGTCTGCGGACAGGTAATCAGCCCCAGCATTTT; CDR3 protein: CASSLRTGNQPQHF
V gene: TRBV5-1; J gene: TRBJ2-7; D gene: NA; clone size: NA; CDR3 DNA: TGCGCCAGCAGCTTGATAGAAGACGAGCAGTACTTC; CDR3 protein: CASSLIEDEQYF
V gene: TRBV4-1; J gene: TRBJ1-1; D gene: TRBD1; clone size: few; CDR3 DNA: TGCGCCAGCAGTCCGGGACAGGGATTATACCCTGAAGCTTTCTTT; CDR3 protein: CASSPGQGLYPEAFF